A selection of T cell receptor beta chains follows, all from one sample in a study of metastatic and nonmetastatic thyroid tumors. TCRdb re-analyzed the PCR reads through MiXCR. The sample holds approximately 12,000 clones, more than 20% seen once. Source material: adjacent normal tissue. These receptors were collected from a female donor with papillary thyroid cancer or a benign thyroid nodule (not recorded which). Some clones in this sample may be carry-over from other donors' samples. Both conserved end residues are part of each CDR3. Fields, in order: J gene, clone size, D gene, V gene, CDR3 protein, CDR3 DNA. A D gene is named only where the DNA matches it firmly. Some rows mark clone size as missing; the rest say once, few, many or name a class of expanded clone.

J: TRBJ2-2
size: NA
D: NA
V: TRBV2
CDR3: CASRGARAGGELFF
DNA: TGTGCCAGCAGGGGGGCGAGGGCCGGCGGGGAGCTGTTTTTT

J: TRBJ1-2
size: medium-sized
D: NA
V: TRBV12-3/TRBV12-4
CDR3: CASSPRPQWDYGYTF
DNA: TGTGCCAGCAGTCCACGTCCCCAGTGGGACTATGGCTACACCTTC

J: TRBJ1-1
size: NA
D: NA
V: TRBV15
CDR3: CATSRGGGLGRRDTEAFF
DNA: TGTGCCACCAGCAGAGGTGGGGGACTAGGACGGAGGGACACTGAAGCTTTCTTT

J: TRBJ1-2
size: many
D: TRBD1
V: TRBV20-1
CDR3: CSCSRSGGGGYTF
DNA: TGCAGTTGCAGTCGTTCAGGGGGCGGTGGCTACACCTTC

J: TRBJ2-1
size: medium-sized
D: NA
V: TRBV27
CDR3: CASRRDSSYNEQFF
DNA: TGTGCCAGCAGGCGGGACAGCTCCTACAATGAGCAGTTCTTC

J: TRBJ1-1
size: NA
D: TRBD1
V: TRBV19
CDR3: CASSRGTGTFGAEAFF
DNA: TGTGCCAGTAGTAGGGGGACAGGGACGTTTGGGGCTGAAGCTTTCTTT

J: TRBJ2-1
size: many
D: NA
V: TRBV20-1
CDR3: CSAASLGDEQFF
DNA: TGCAGTGCAGCCTCACTAGGCGATGAGCAGTTCTTC

J: TRBJ1-2
size: many
D: NA
V: TRBV14
CDR3: CASSTGPRDYGYTF
DNA: TGTGCCAGCAGCACGGGACCCCGGGACTATGGCTACACCTTC

J: TRBJ2-7
size: NA
D: TRBD1
V: TRBV30
CDR3: CAWNWDRVNSEQYF
DNA: TGTGCCTGGAATTGGGACAGGGTAAACAGCGAGCAGTACTTC

J: TRBJ2-5
size: many
D: TRBD2
V: TRBV7-9
CDR3: CSSSFAGTSVKETQYF
DNA: TGTTCCAGTAGCTTTGCCGGGACTAGCGTAAAAGAGACCCAGTACTTC

J: TRBJ2-1
size: medium-sized
D: NA
V: TRBV7-2
CDR3: CASSPIGDEQFF
DNA: TGTGCCAGCAGCCCCATTGGAGACGAGCAGTTCTTC

J: TRBJ2-7
size: medium-sized
D: NA
V: TRBV19
CDR3: CASSIFTGYEQYF
DNA: TGTGCCAGTAGTATATTTACGGGCTACGAGCAGTACTTC

J: TRBJ1-2
size: many
D: NA
V: TRBV6-1
CDR3: CASKLRGDYGYTF
DNA: TGTGCCAGTAAACTAAGGGGTGATTATGGCTACACCTTC

J: TRBJ1-4
size: many
D: NA
V: TRBV6-2/TRBV6-3
CDR3: CASSYVTANEKLFF
DNA: TGTGCCAGCAGTTACGTGACTGCTAATGAAAAACTGTTTTTT

J: TRBJ2-3
size: few
D: NA
V: TRBV6-1
CDR3: CASMGRTSSTDTQYF
DNA: TGTGCCAGCATGGGGCGGACGTCTAGCACAGATACGCAGTATTTT

J: TRBJ2-2
size: NA
D: NA
V: TRBV6-1
CDR3: CASSEITVGGELFF
DNA: TGTGCCAGCAGTGAGATAACAGTTGGAGGGGAGCTGTTTTTT

J: TRBJ1-1
size: NA
D: NA
V: TRBV5-8
CDR3: CASSFSGGAGEAFF
DNA: TGTGCCAGCAGCTTTTCGGGGGGCGCCGGTGAAGCTTTCTTT

J: TRBJ2-7
size: NA
D: TRBD1
V: TRBV10-3
CDR3: CALRHGQGSYEQYF
DNA: TGTGCCCTCAGGCATGGACAGGGCTCCTACGAGCAGTACTTC

J: TRBJ1-1
size: medium-sized
D: NA
V: TRBV27
CDR3: CASSLSWPAEAFF
DNA: TGTGCCAGCAGTTTAAGTTGGCCAGCTGAAGCTTTCTTT

J: TRBJ1-3
size: few
D: NA
V: TRBV11-2
CDR3: CASSLDAGNTIYF
DNA: TGTGCCAGCAGCTTAGATGCCGGAAACACCATATATTTT